A single sample is the source of the 14 T cell receptor beta chains below, sequenced in a study of response to subunit inactivated influenza vaccine (dated by TCRdb to 2016 to 2019). The method was RT-PCR. Sequenced using an Illumina HiSeq 2500. Using fastp at Q25 and MiXCR, TCRdb reprocessed the public reads and kept productive beta chains. Each CDR3 protein gets just one entry, which takes the most common genes and DNA from the rows behind it. The sample includes over 450,000 distinct CDR3 sequences, with 13% observed a single time. The ten top clones hold less than 15% of the sample. What the time point label conveys for this sample: around 47 days after influenza vaccine administration. This sample comprised PBMCs from blood, obtained 40 to 50 days after vaccination. Receptor source: a man aged 45-65 years who received an inactivated influenza vaccine. Donor details come from another sample of the same person, matched by shared clones.

This clonotype was detected many times. This chain joins TRBV20-1 and TRBJ2-1, with D hard to call. The germline V gene has CDR1 DFQATT and CDR2 SNEGSKA (reference sequence). This CDR3 contains 11 residues. Trimming pared 6 bases from V and 2 bases from J, leaving 5 bases between. The CDR3 nucleotides are TGCAGTGCGAGACCCTACAATGAGCAGTTCTTC. This codes for CSARPYNEQFF.

The V and J genes are TRBV15 and TRBJ2-1; the match to TRBD2 covers 11 bases. V was clipped by 2 bases and J by 6 bases; unmatched bases: 9. The length of the CDR3 is 17 residues. Germline CDR1 and CDR2: LNHNV and YYDKDF (reference sequence). CDR3 bases: TGTGCCACCAGCAGAACACTAGCGGGGGTTGCTGTCAATGAGCAGTTCTTC. Residues: CATSRTLAGVAVNEQFF.

This chain joins TRBV18 and TRBJ2-7; possible D gene TRBD2, 6 bases. This CDR3 contains 16 residues. Germline loops: CDR1 KGHSH, CDR2 LQKENI. With 3 bases removed from V and 2 bases from J, the gap between germline ends came to 17 bases. CDR3 amino acids: CASSPGAGSGPYEQYF. CDR3 in DNA: TGTGCCAGCTCACCTGGGGCCGGGAGCGGCCCCTACGAGCAGTACTTC.

The chain combines TRBV4-2 with TRBJ2-1; D is unclear. The germline V gene has CDR1 LGHNA and CDR2 YNFKEQ. V shed 0 bases and J shed 10 bases, with 10 bases lying between them. There are 13 residues in the CDR3. The CDR3 loop reads CASSQDRAQEQFF. CDR3 in DNA: TGTGCCAGCAGCCAAGATCGGGCGCAGGAGCAGTTCTTC.

This chain joins TRBV7-2 and TRBJ2-2; no reliable D call. This CDR3 region has 14 residues. Trimming shortened V by 7 bases and J by 2 bases, and 11 bases separated the two germline ends. Germline V gives CDR1 SGHTA, CDR2 FQGNSA. In DNA, the CDR3 is TGTGCCAGCATGGGCCAGCAAAACACCGGGGAGCTGTTTTTT. Translated, it gives CASMGQQNTGELFF. Full variable domain (outside the CDR3, taken from reference TRBV7-2 and TRBJ2-2): GAGVSQSPSNKVTEKGKDVELRCDPISGHTALYWYRQSLGQGLEFLIYFQGNSAPDKSGLPSDRFSAERTGGSVSTLTIQRTQQEDSAVYLCASMGQQNTGELFFGEGSRLTVL.

This sequence joins TRBV4-1 and TRBJ2-1; no clear D gene. The V gene lost 0 bases and the J gene lost 1 base, with 10 bases spanning the gap. The CDR3 runs 16 residues. Germline V gene lookup returns CDR1 MGHRA and CDR2 YSYEKL. The CDR3 loop reads CASSQEASLSYNEQFF. For the CDR3, the DNA is TGCGCCAGCAGCCAAGAGGCTAGTCTATCCTACAATGAGCAGTTCTTC.

This clonotype was detected a few times. V gene TRBV2 combines with J gene TRBJ1-1; 11 bases line up with TRBD1. This CDR3 is built from 14 residues. J was trimmed by 4 bases and V by 7 bases; bases with no gene match: 5. The germline CDR1 and CDR2 sequences are SNHLY and FYNNEI. CDR3 protein: CASTWTGGGTEAFF. In DNA, the CDR3 is TGTGCCAGCACATGGACAGGGGGCGGCACTGAAGCTTTCTTT.

The chain combines TRBV15 with TRBJ2-1; a possible D gene is TRBD1 (6 bases). This CDR3 comprises 15 residues. V was trimmed by 0 bases and J by 8 bases, leaving 14 bases between them. Per germline, CDR1 LNHNV and CDR2 YYDKDF (reference sequence). CDR3 amino acids: CATSRDLSRGYEQFF. The CDR3 DNA reads TGTGCCACCAGCAGAGATTTAAGCAGGGGATATGAGCAGTTCTTC.

This chain links TRBV7-9 with TRBJ1-2; D uncertain. Trimming removed 5 bases at V and 4 bases at J, with 20 bases between. The CDR3 is made up of 16 amino acids. Germline assignment: CDR1 SEHNR and CDR2 FQNEAQ (reference sequence). Here the CDR3 reads CASSLEIGRSSYGYTF. Written as DNA, the CDR3 is TGTGCCAGCAGCCTTGAAATAGGCAGGTCGAGCTATGGCTACACCTTC. Filled out from reference TRBV7-9 and TRBJ1-2, the complete variable domain reads DTGVSQNPRHKITKRGQNVTFRCDPISEHNRLYWYRQTLGQGPEFLTYFQNEAQLEKSRLLSDRFSAERPKGSFSTLEIQRTEQGDSAMYLCASSLEIGRSSYGYTFGSGTRLTVV.

This clonotype turned up a few times. The chain carries TRBV7-2 and TRBJ2-7; 8 nucleotides line up with TRBD2. CDR3 length: 15 residues. V was pared by 5 bases and J by 4 bases, with 10 bases of the junction left unmatched. Looked up from germline, CDR1 is SGHTA and CDR2 is FQGNSA. The CDR3, as DNA: TGTGCCAGCAGCACCTCCGGGACTAGTTTTTACGAGCAGTACTTC. Translating gives CASSTSGTSFYEQYF.

This clonotype was counted between two and nine times. The rearrangement links TRBV7-2 to TRBJ2-5, with 7 bases that match TRBD1. CDR1 SGHTA and CDR2 FQGNSA come from the germline V gene. This CDR3 is 15 amino acids long. J gave up 5 bases and V 1 base, and 7 bases lay outside the gene matches. CDR3 nucleotide sequence: TGTGCCAGCAGCTTAGGGGGACAGCCCGGGGAGACCCAGTACTTC. Protein: CASSLGGQPGETQYF.

CDR3 sequence reads: CATSRETPASDTQYF. CDR3 sequence (DNA): TGTGCCACCAGCAGAGAAACTCCCGCATCAGATACGCAGTATTTT. The chain recombines TRBV15 with TRBJ2-3; D unclear. The V gene lost 0 bases and the J gene lost 4 bases, with 11 bases spanning the gap. The CDR3 has 15 residues. Germline CDR1 and CDR2: LNHNV and YYDKDF (reference sequence).

The V gene is TRBV29-1, the J gene TRBJ2-2, with D unclear. Trimming stripped 6 bases from V and 2 bases from J, with 19 bases between. The CDR3 runs 16 residues. Germline V CDR1 and CDR2: SQVTM, ANQGSEA. CDR3 sequence reads: CSVMGMQEINTGELFF. The CDR3 nucleotides read TGCAGCGTGATGGGGATGCAGGAGATCAACACCGGGGAGCTGTTTTTT.

This clonotype was detected ten times or more. This rearrangement joins TRBV25-1 to TRBJ2-1; TRBD2 matches 11 bases. The V gene end was trimmed by 7 bases and the J gene end by 9 bases; junction bases not matched to a gene: 2. CDR3 length equals 12 residues. Germline assignment: CDR1 MGHDK and CDR2 SYGVNS. The CDR3: CASNLAGGEQFF. CDR3 nucleotide sequence: TGTGCCAGCAACCTAGCGGGAGGTGAGCAGTTCTTC.